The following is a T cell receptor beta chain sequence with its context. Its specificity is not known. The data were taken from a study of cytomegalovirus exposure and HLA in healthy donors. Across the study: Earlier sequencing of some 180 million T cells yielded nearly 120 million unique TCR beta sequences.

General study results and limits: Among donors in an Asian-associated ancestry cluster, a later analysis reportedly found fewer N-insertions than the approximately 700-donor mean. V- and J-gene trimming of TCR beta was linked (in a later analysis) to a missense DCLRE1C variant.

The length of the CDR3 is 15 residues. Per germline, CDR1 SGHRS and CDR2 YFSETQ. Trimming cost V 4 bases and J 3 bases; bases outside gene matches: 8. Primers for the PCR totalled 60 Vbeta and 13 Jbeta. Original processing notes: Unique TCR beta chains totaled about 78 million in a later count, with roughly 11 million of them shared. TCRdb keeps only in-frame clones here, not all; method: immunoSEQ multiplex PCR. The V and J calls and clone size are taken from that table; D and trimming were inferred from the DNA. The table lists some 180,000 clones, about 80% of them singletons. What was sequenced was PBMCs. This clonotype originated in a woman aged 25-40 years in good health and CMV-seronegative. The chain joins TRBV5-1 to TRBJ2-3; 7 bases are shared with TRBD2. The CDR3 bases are TGCGCCAGCAGCCCCCGAGGAGCGGGAACAGATACGCAGTATTTT. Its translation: CASSPRGAGTDTQYF. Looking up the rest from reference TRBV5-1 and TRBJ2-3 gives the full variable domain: KAGVTQTPRYLIKTRGQQVTLSCSPISGHRSVSWYQQTPGQGLQFLFEYFSETQRNKGNFPGRFSGRQFSNSRSEMNVSTLELGDSALYLCASSPRGAGTDTQYFGPGTRLTVL.